This TCR beta chain comes out of a study of T cell clonality in common variable immunodeficiency (dated by TCRdb to between 2014 and 2016). Study-wide conclusions, independent of this receptor: CVID TCRbeta sequences reportedly showed fewer deletions and N-nucleotide insertions and lacked highly modified clones with 13 or more V deletions. Differences among patients in the CVID cohort limited the correlations between repertoire features and clinical complications. Even though DNA input was equal, the average per sample came to 82,000 or so unique sequences for controls compared with around 32,000 for CVID samples. Healthy controls shared more TCRbeta clones with each other than CVID subjects shared among themselves (p < 0.0001). It was noted by the authors that sequencing of the repertoires of T cell subpopulations would be needed to clarify the cause of the increased clonality in CVID. Increased TCRbeta clonality was found in CVID subjects compared with healthy controls (t-test p = 0.018), with the increase being most characteristic of about a third of subjects.

Ten or more counts support this clone. Its antigen is not yet known. The read finishes 3 residues shy of the CDR3 end, and the germline J gene is used to complete it. Most CVID patients and most healthy controls were of Caucasian heritage. Heparinized peripheral whole blood samples of 5 to 8 ml were collected from each donor. TCRbeta CDR3 repertoires were sequenced from genomic DNA of adults with common variable immune deficiency (CVID) and healthy adult controls. The control group comprised some 22 healthy adult volunteers, some 12 female and approximately ten male, aged about 20 to 70 years with a mean age of roughly 34. Diluted blood was subjected to density centrifugation over Hypaque 1077 or Ficoll-Paque for isolation of peripheral blood mononuclear cells. Genomic DNA was extracted from unsorted mononuclear cells by Qiagen column purification or by a centrifugation-based method. Equivalent amounts of genomic DNA from CVID and control samples were used as sequencing input. For every sample, a 60 bp segment covering the rearranged TCRbeta CDR3 region was amplified and then sequenced. The immunoSEQ assay, a bias-corrected multiplex PCR combined with high-throughput sequencing, was used for TCRbeta amplification. In the source study's methods: Each unique nucleotide sequence was treated as a clone and annotated with V, D and J genes, copy number and frequency. Sequences were labeled productive if in frame, and non-productive if out of frame or containing stop codons. Clonality was calculated from Shannon's entropy as previously described. Mean CDR3 Kyte-Doolittle hydropathy was derived from the predicted amino acid sequences of productive clones. The R hclust function was used to hierarchically cluster scaled V gene usage with Manhattan distance and complete linkage. Sharing of clones by CDR3 amino acid sequence was evaluated by resampling 12 repertoires per group over 100 rounds. The repertoires were searched for about 70 published EBV-specific and 245 published CMV-specific TCRbeta sequences. A couple of CVID samples that yielded fewer than 10,000 sequences were excluded from the analysis, so approximately 40 CVID repertoires were retained. In TCRdb, the immuneACCESS table is reduced to in-frame sequences with V and J assigned. These tables do not hold every clone; where another copy was compared, an unresolved V gene accounts for under half, and the others remain unexplained. That table furnishes V, J and clone size, whereas the DNA furnished D and trimming. The sample has over 30,000 clones on record, with no singletons. The ten largest clones represent around 4% of the sample.

From cysteine to phenylalanine, the CDR3 is 15 amino acids long. The CDR3 was read in part: 36 bases, with the frame set at base 1. V was cut back by 4 bases and J by 4 bases, leaving a gap of 17 bases between them. The germline V gene sets CDR1 to SGHDT and CDR2 to YYEEEE. This clonotype originated in a person aged 18-70 years in good health. Specimen: peripheral blood mononuclear cells. The chain is assembled from TRBV5-6 and TRBJ1-2; the best D guess is TRBD1, with 6 bases matching. The CDR3 bases that were read are TGTGCCAGCAGCCTCGAGTCCTGGGGGCCCTATGGC. This is translated as CASSLESWGPYG. The CDR3 reads in full as CASSLESWGPYGYTF.